These T cell receptor beta chains were read from a single sample in a study of T-cell reconstitution after alpha-beta-depleted transplantation in children. TCRdb re-derived calls from the PCR reads in MiXCR, one entry per CDR3 protein. The table records about 97,000 distinct CDR3 sequences, less than 6% of them present only once. The source material was PBMCs, mostly from graft donor cells, sampled 60 days after TCRalphabeta/CD19-depleted stem cell transplant. These receptors came from a female patient between 2 and 10 years old who had a stem cell transplant for Fanconi anemia, so the T cells may come from the graft donor. Both conserved end residues are trimmed from each CDR3. A D gene is named only where the DNA matches it firmly.

CDR3 protein	J gene	V gene	D gene
ASSLAGRGNIQY	TRBJ2-4	TRBV5-1	.
ASRKTSGFTDTQY	TRBJ2-3	TRBV5-1	TRBD2
SAREGGGGTDTQY	TRBJ2-3	TRBV20-1	.
ASSGGTNNEQF	TRBJ2-1	TRBV11-2	.
ASSLLASGHNEQF	TRBJ2-1	TRBV7-6	TRBD2
ASSQPLTSDYTDTQY	TRBJ2-3	TRBV3-1	TRBD2
SVEDRYCRGPNPYEQY	TRBJ2-7	TRBV29-1	.
ASSRWTSGGNTGELF	TRBJ2-2	TRBV3-1	TRBD2
ASSQAATYEQY	TRBJ2-7	TRBV18	.
ASSDERGAGTDTQY	TRBJ2-3	TRBV5-1	TRBD2
ASSLRTGGTGELF	TRBJ2-2	TRBV5-1	TRBD1
ASSSGGPYYEQY	TRBJ2-7	TRBV12-3/TRBV12-4	.
ASPPLEQY	TRBJ2-7	TRBV5-5	.
ASSASGTGYEQY	TRBJ2-7	TRBV6-1	TRBD1
ASSPPGTGSHTQY	TRBJ2-3	TRBV18	TRBD1
ASSQNRQETQY	TRBJ2-5	TRBV18	.
ASSGHRVPLSHEQF	TRBJ2-1	TRBV7-2	.
ASVSLSSDEQY	TRBJ2-7	TRBV7-9	.
ASRKTVYNEQF	TRBJ2-1	TRBV6-2/TRBV6-3	.
SARRQFSPGGTDTQY	TRBJ2-3	TRBV20-1	.
ASSEGTVNFNYGYT	TRBJ1-2	TRBV6-1	.
ASTPTASYGYT	TRBJ1-2	TRBV12-3/TRBV12-4	.
ASSLASRNEQF	TRBJ2-1	TRBV7-2	.
ASSFYRDTGELF	TRBJ2-2	TRBV12-3/TRBV12-4	.
SALAGLYNEQF	TRBJ2-1	TRBV29-1	TRBD2
ASSVRVGPYEQY	TRBJ2-7	TRBV9	.
SVAVGSYEQY	TRBJ2-7	TRBV29-1	.
ASNRDRGSYEQY	TRBJ2-7	TRBV12-3/TRBV12-4	TRBD1
ATSEIQTGLSTDTQY	TRBJ2-3	TRBV24-1	.
ASSEDSRATQY	TRBJ2-5	TRBV10-1	.
AITDSGSTDTQY	TRBJ2-3	TRBV10-3	.
SVEGVAGDSYEQY	TRBJ2-7	TRBV29-1	TRBD2
ASSLEGGIDEQY	TRBJ2-7	TRBV7-6	.
ASSLTGTSGGRQEQF	TRBJ2-1	TRBV7-7	TRBD2
ASSEPGQGNTEAF	TRBJ1-1	TRBV25-1	TRBD1
ASSPWRTGLRNQPQH	TRBJ1-5	TRBV28	TRBD1
SAARLDEQY	TRBJ2-7	TRBV29-1	.
ASSTNAPSSYNEQF	TRBJ2-1	TRBV11-2	.
ASSQGTDTQY	TRBJ2-3	TRBV3-1	.
ASSLLGDGGYT	TRBJ1-2	TRBV5-1	.
ASSLFPGSPYGYT	TRBJ1-2	TRBV5-6	.
AISEGQQETQY	TRBJ2-5	TRBV10-3	.
ASSFADRTSGSYEQY	TRBJ2-7	TRBV7-6	TRBD2
ASSLGRWLAGPSSYNEQF	TRBJ2-1	TRBV7-2	TRBD2
ASKTPGQAYGYT	TRBJ1-2	TRBV28	TRBD1
ASSLVLAVNEQF	TRBJ2-1	TRBV7-2	.
SASPTTGGNTEAF	TRBJ1-1	TRBV29-1	TRBD1
ASSPGGFSGELF	TRBJ2-2	TRBV6-5	.
ATSGSLGAASYNEQF	TRBJ2-1	TRBV24-1	.
ASTITSIGEQY	TRBJ2-7	TRBV12-3/TRBV12-4	.
ASSKGLAGFYNEQF	TRBJ2-1	TRBV7-2	TRBD2
ASSESVPLSGRQGSLRNSYEQY	TRBJ2-7	TRBV6-1	TRBD1
SARDLIFGTANGYT	TRBJ1-2	TRBV20-1	TRBD1
ASSLGGGLALADTQY	TRBJ2-3	TRBV7-2	TRBD2
AISGRLAGVHETQY	TRBJ2-5	TRBV10-3	TRBD2